One sample yielded the 21 T cell receptor beta chains listed below, sequenced in a study of blood T cell repertoires in COVID-19. Clones were read by immunoSEQ multiplex PCR, and TCRdb kept only the in-frame ones, dropping some. The sample holds roughly 30,000 clones, roughly 80% seen once. The sequenced sample was peripheral blood. These receptor sequences come from a woman aged 60 to 75 with acute or convalescent COVID-19.

The genes are TRBV19 and TRBJ1-2; no clear D. The CDR3 is 18 amino acids. Per the germline V gene, CDR1 is LNHDA and CDR2 is SQIVND (reference sequence). V was cut by 3 bases and J by 4 bases, with 24 bases left in between. CDR3 coding DNA: TGTGCCAGTAGTATTAGCGCCCCGCGATGGAATAGGACCTATGGCTACACCTTC. This gives the protein CASSISAPRWNRTYGYTF. The whole variable domain, filled in from reference TRBV19 and TRBJ1-2, reads DGGITQSPKYLFRKEGQNVTLSCEQNLNHDAMYWYRQDPGQGLRLIYYSQIVNDFQKGDIAEGYSVSREKKESFPLTVTSAQKNPTAFYLCASSISAPRWNRTYGYTFGSGTRLTVV.

V and J are TRBV18 and TRBJ2-1; maybe TRBD1 (6 bases). This CDR3 comprises 13 residues. Trimming took off 8 bases at V and 3 bases at J, with 11 bases between the two ends. Germline CDR1 and CDR2: KGHSH and LQKENI. The CDR3 DNA follows: TGTGCCAGCGCCCGGGACAACTACAATGAGCAGTTCTTC. As protein: CASARDNYNEQFF.

The rearrangement links TRBV3-1 (or the pseudogene TRBV3-2) to TRBJ2-1; 8 bases agree with TRBD2. This CDR3 contains 15 residues. V shed 4 bases and J 5 bases; nucleotides not matched to a gene: 7. The germline gives CDR1 LGHDT, CDR2 YNNKEL (reference sequence). Here the CDR3 reads CASSRSSGGNNEQFF. CDR3 bases: TGTGCCAGCAGCCGGTCGAGCGGGGGTAACAATGAGCAGTTCTTC.

V and J are TRBV23-1 and TRBJ1-2, with D perhaps TRBD1 (5 bases). TRBV23-1 is an ORF; its function is uncertain. Between the trimmed V and J ends, which lost 10 bases and 0 bases, there was a span of 15 bases. The CDR3 runs to 14 residues. The CDR3 nucleotides are TGCGCCATCCTCGGGGGGGGAGCTAACTATGGCTACACCTTC. This codes for CAILGGGANYGYTF.

This clone has just one count. The V call is TRBV5-4, the J call TRBJ1-2, with 10 positions matching TRBD1. The CDR3 spans 15 residues. Trimming at V came to 4 bases and at J to 2 bases, leaving 5 bases not matched to a gene. Germline CDR1 and CDR2: SGHNT and YYREEE (reference sequence). The CDR3 region is CASSPRTGGNYGYTF. CDR3 sequence (DNA): TGTGCCAGCAGCCCGCGGACAGGGGGAAACTATGGCTACACCTTC.

This clone was detected once. The rearrangement joins TRBV28 to TRBJ1-3; weak D call: TRBD1 (6 bases). V lost 7 bases and J lost 7, with 17 bases in between. Germline CDR1 MDHEN, CDR2 SYDVKM. The CDR3 contains 14 residues. CDR3 protein: CASIPGHLGNTIYF. CDR3 DNA sequence: TGTGCCAGCATCCCGGGACATCTAGGGAACACCATATATTTT.

This sequence joins TRBV19 and TRBJ2-3; 8 bases are a match to TRBD1. This CDR3 has 14 residues. V was pared by 2 bases and J by 4 bases, with 2 bases of the junction left unmatched. CDR1 LNHDA and CDR2 SQIVND come from the germline V gene (reference sequence). CDR3 in amino acids: CASSISGGADTQYF. CDR3 nucleotide sequence: TGTGCCAGTAGTATATCAGGGGGCGCAGATACGCAGTATTTT.

The rearrangement joins TRBV3-1 (or the pseudogene TRBV3-2) to TRBJ1-6; D is undetermined. CDR3 length equals 15 residues. The germline gives CDR1 LGHDT, CDR2 YNNKEL (reference sequence). The germline V and J ends were trimmed by 4 bases and 9 bases, with 16 bases remaining between them. DNA for the CDR3: TGTGCCAGCAGCCCGTTAGCGGGGTCTTTTTCACCCCTCCACTTT. Protein: CASSPLAGSFSPLHF.

The chain employs TRBV2 and TRBJ2-1; 7 nucleotides match TRBD1. The V segment lost 7 bases and the J segment 5 bases; nucleotides outside the gene matches: 2. CDR1 and CDR2 (germline): SNHLY, FYNNEI. CDR3 length equals 12 residues. CDR3 bases: TGTGCCAGCACAACAGGGGACAATGAGCAGTTCTTC. Amino acids: CASTTGDNEQFF.

V is TRBV5-1 and J is TRBJ1-1; 7 bases align to TRBD1. This CDR3 has 15 residues. J lost 1 base, V lost 2 bases, and 5 bases had no gene match. Germline loops: CDR1 SGHRS, CDR2 YFSETQ. The CDR3 nucleotides are TGCGCCAGCAGCTTATGGGGACAGAAGAACACTGAAGCTTTCTTT. Translation: CASSLWGQKNTEAFF.

The chain is built from TRBV2 and TRBJ1-3; 8 bases map to TRBD1. V shed 8 bases, J shed 3 bases, and the junction held 3 bases outside the gene matches. CDR3 length equals 13 residues. Germline CDR1 is SNHLY and CDR2 is FYNNEI. The CDR3 nucleotides are TGTGCCAGCCAGGGGGCCCGTGGAAACACCATATATTTT. This encodes CASQGARGNTIYF.

The genes are TRBV7-3 and TRBJ2-2, with TRBD1 as a possible D gene (6 bases). Deletions cut 5 bases from V and 5 bases from J, with 15 bases between. This CDR3 has 15 residues. The V gene's germline CDR1 is SGHTA and CDR2 FQGTGA. The CDR3 reads CASSPDRGGTGELFF. CDR3 coding DNA: TGTGCCAGCAGCCCAGACAGAGGGGGTACCGGGGAGCTGTTTTTT.

The gene calls are TRBV6-5 and TRBJ1-4; possibly TRBD1 for D (5 bases). The CDR3 totals 13 residues. The V and J ends lost 6 bases and 10 bases respectively, with 15 bases between them. Germline V gene data show CDR1 as MNHEY and CDR2 as SVGAGI. This CDR3 is CASSEPRVGKLFF. For the CDR3, the DNA is TGTGCCAGCAGCGAGCCCAGGGTTGGAAAACTGTTTTTT.

The gene calls are TRBV3-1 (or the pseudogene TRBV3-2) and TRBJ2-7; D might be TRBD1 (5 bases). Germline V gives CDR1 LGHDT, CDR2 YNNKEL (reference sequence). V gave up 0 bases and J gave up 7 bases, with 10 bases separating them. The CDR3 consists of 13 residues. CDR3: CASSQEFAGEQYF. The CDR3 region has the DNA TGTGCCAGCAGCCAAGAGTTCGCAGGGGAGCAGTACTTC.

The chain couples TRBV30 to TRBJ1-4; weak D call: TRBD1 (6 bases). Trimming shortened V by 2 bases and J by 8 bases, and 12 bases separated the two germline ends. The germline V gene encodes CDR1 GTSNPN and CDR2 SVGIG (reference sequence). The CDR3 length is 13 residues. The CDR3, as DNA: TGTGCCTGGAGTTTACAGGGAGGGGAAAAACTGTTTTTT. This gives the protein CAWSLQGGEKLFF.

This clone was detected once. The V gene is TRBV28, the J gene TRBJ1-2; TRBD1 agrees at 9 bases. Trimming took 5 bases from V and 7 from J; bases not matched to a gene: 11. Per germline, CDR1 MDHEN and CDR2 SYDVKM. The length of the CDR3 is 15 residues. The DNA of the CDR3 is TGTGCCAGCAGTGTACAGGGGGCGCGGGTGAGTGGCTACACCTTC. Its translation: CASSVQGARVSGYTF.

The genes are TRBV7-9 and TRBJ1-1; 7 bases are a match to TRBD1. Germline assignment: CDR1 SEHNR and CDR2 FQNEAQ (reference sequence). The J segment lost 3 bases and the V segment lost 5 bases, leaving 9 bases of the junction unmatched. This CDR3 has 15 amino acids. CDR3 bases: TGTGCCAGCAGCCCGACAGGGACAAGCGACACTGAAGCTTTCTTT. It yields the protein CASSPTGTSDTEAFF.

The chain combines TRBV2 with TRBJ1-6; D might be TRBD1 (6 bases). Germline V lookup: CDR1 SNHLY, CDR2 FYNNEI. CDR3 length: 12 amino acids. The V and J ends lost 8 bases and 10 bases respectively, with 12 bases between them. The CDR3 here is CASGQGRSPLHF. As DNA, the CDR3 is TGTGCCAGCGGGCAGGGGAGATCACCCCTCCACTTT. Combining the CDR3 with reference TRBV2 and TRBJ1-6 gives the whole variable domain EPEVTQTPSHQVTQMGQEVILRCVPISNHLYFYWYRQILGQKVEFLVSFYNNEISEKSEIFDDQFSVERPDGSNFTLKIRSTKLEDSAMYFCASGQGRSPLHFGNGTRLTVT.

This chain connects TRBV7-9 to TRBJ2-1, with 13 bases that match TRBD2. The CDR3 totals 18 residues. V was clipped by 4 bases and J by 1 base; unmatched bases: 7. Germline lookup yields CDR1 SEHNR and CDR2 FQNEAQ (reference sequence). The CDR3 DNA reads TGTGCCAGCAGCTCGACTAGCGGGGGGCTTCAATCCTACAATGAGCAGTTCTTC. This sequence encodes CASSSTSGGLQSYNEQFF.

The DNA for the CDR3 is TGCGCCAGCAGCTTGGCCGGGACAGGGAAAGAGACCCAGTACTTC. This gives the protein CASSLAGTGKETQYF. The rearrangement uses TRBV5-1 and TRBJ2-5, with 9 bases matching TRBD1. The CDR3 sequence is 15 residues long. The V gene end was trimmed by 0 bases and the J gene end by 3 bases; junction bases not matched to a gene: 3. Germline CDR1 and CDR2: SGHRS and YFSETQ.

Here the CDR3 reads CASSFSPAGETQYF. CDR3 DNA sequence: TGTGCCAGCAGCTTCTCACCGGCGGGGGAGACCCAGTACTTC. The chain couples TRBV9 to TRBJ2-5; D may be TRBD2 (6 bases). Germline V lookup: CDR1 SGDLS, CDR2 YYNGEE. Trimming left V 4 bases short and J 5 bases short, with 15 bases between. The CDR3 is made up of 14 amino acids.